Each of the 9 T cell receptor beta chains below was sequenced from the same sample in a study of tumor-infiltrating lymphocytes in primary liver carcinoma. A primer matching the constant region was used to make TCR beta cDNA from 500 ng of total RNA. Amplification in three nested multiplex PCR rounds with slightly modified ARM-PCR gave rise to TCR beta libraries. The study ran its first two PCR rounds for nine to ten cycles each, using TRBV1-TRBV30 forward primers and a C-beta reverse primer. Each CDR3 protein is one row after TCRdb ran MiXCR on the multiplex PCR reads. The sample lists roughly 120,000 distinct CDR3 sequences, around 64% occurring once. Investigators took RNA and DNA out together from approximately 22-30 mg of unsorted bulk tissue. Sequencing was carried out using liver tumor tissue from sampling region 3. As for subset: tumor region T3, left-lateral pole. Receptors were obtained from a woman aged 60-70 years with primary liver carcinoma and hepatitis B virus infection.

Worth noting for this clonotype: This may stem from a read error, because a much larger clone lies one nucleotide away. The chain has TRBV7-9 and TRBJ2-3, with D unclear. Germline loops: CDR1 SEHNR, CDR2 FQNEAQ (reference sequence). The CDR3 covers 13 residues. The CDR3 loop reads CAISFPSTDTQYF. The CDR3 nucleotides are TGTGCCATCAGCTTTCCGAGCACAGATACGCAGTATTTT.

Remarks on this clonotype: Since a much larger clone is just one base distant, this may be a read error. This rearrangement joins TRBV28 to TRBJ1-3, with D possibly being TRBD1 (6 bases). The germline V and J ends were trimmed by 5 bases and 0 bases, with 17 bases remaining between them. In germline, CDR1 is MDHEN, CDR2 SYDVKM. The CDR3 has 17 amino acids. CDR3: CASSTPRQANSGNTIYF. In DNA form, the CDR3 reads TGTGCCAGCAGTACACCCAGACAGGCCAACTCTGGAAACACCATATATTTT.

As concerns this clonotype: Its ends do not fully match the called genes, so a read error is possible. The CDR3 nucleotides read TGTGCCAGTGGACAGGGGTTGAACACTGAAGCTTCCTTT. As protein: CASGQGLNTEASF. The chain combines TRBV28 with TRBJ1-1; 9 nucleotides line up with TRBD1. CDR1 MDHEN and CDR2 SYDVKM come from the germline V gene. This CDR3 is 13 amino acids long.

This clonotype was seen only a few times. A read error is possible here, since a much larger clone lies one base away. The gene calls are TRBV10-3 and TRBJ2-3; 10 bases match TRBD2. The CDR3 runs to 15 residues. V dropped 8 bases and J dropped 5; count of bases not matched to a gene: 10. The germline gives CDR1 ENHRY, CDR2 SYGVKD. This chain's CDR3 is CAIGGSGRGRDTQYF. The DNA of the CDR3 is TGTGCCATCGGCGGGAGCGGGAGGGGAAGAGATACGCAGTATTTT.

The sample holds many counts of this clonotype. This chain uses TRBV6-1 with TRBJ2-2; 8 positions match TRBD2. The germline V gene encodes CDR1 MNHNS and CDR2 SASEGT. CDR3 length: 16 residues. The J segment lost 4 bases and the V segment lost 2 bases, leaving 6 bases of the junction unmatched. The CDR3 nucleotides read TGTGCCAGCAGTGAATGGCTAAGCGGGAGCACCGGGGAGCTGTTTTTT. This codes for CASSEWLSGSTGELFF.

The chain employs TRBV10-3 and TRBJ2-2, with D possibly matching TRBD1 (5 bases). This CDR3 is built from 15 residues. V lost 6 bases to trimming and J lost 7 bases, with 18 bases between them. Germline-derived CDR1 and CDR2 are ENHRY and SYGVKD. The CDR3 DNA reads TGTGCCATCAGGGACAAGGGGAAGGACATCGGGGAGCTGTTTTTT. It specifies CAIRDKGKDIGELFF.

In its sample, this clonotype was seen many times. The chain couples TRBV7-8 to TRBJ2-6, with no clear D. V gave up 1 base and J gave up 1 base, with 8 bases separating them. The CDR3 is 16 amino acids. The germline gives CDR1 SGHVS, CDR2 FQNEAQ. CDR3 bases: TGTGCCAGCAGCTTAGACAGAGCGTCTGGGGCCAACGTCCTGACTTTC. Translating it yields CASSLDRASGANVLTF.

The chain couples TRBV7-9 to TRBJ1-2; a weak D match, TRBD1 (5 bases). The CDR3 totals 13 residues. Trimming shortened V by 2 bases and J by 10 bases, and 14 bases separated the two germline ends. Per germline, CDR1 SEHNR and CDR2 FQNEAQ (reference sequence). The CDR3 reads CASSLSPGRPYTF. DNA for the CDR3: TGTGCCAGCAGCTTATCCCCGGGACGTCCCTACACCTTC.

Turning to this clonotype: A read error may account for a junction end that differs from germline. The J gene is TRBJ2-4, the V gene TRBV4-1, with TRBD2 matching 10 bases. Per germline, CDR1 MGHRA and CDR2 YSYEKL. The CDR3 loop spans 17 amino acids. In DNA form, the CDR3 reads TGCGCCAGCACCCAAGGAGCGGGAGGGGTAGACAAAAACATTCAGTACTTC. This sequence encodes CASTQGAGGVDKNIQYF.